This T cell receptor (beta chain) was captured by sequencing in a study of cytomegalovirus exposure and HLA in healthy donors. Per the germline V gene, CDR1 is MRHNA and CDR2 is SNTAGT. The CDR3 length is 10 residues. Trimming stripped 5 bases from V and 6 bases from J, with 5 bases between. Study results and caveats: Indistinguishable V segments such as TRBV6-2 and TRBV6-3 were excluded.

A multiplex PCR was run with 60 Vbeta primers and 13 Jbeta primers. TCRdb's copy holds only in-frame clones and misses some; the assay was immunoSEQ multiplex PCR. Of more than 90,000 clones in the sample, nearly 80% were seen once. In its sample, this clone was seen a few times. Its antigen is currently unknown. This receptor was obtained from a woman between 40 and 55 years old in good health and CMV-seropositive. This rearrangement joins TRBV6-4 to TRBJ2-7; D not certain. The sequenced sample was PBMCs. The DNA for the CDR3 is TGTGCCAGCAGTCGGTGCGAGCAGTACTTC. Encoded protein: CASSRCEQYF.